The 20 T cell receptor beta chains below come from one sample, sequenced in a study of blood T cells in healthy people across ages. A second roughly 6 to 11 cycle PCR used barcoded and J-beta primers. TCRdb passed the 5' RACE reads through MiXCR, listing each CDR3 protein once. The table lists hundreds of thousands of distinct CDR3 sequences, 32% of them singletons, with 15% in the top ten. Sequencing input: blood. These receptors came from an elderly woman in good health.

The chain links TRBV20-1 to TRBJ2-7; D is perhaps TRBD1 or TRBD2 (5 bases each). The assigned J gene may be wrong: the sequence end matches TRBJ2-5 better. Germline CDR1 reads DFQATT; CDR2 reads SNEGSKA (reference sequence). The CDR3 is 15 residues long. The DNA for the CDR3 is TGCAGTGCTAGAGACCGCGACAGCGGTTTAGAGACCCAGTACTTC. Residues: CSARDRDSGLETQYF.

This clonotype was seen more than once but under ten times. The chain couples TRBV9 to TRBJ2-1; either TRBD1 or TRBD2 may supply D (6 bases each). This CDR3 region has 16 residues. The germline gives CDR1 SGDLS, CDR2 YYNGEE. Trimming left V 4 bases short and J 7 bases short, with 21 bases between. The CDR3: CASSIQPVRGENEQFF. The CDR3 DNA sequence: TGTGCCAGCAGCATACAACCAGTGAGGGGGGAAAATGAGCAGTTCTTC.

This clonotype was seen repeatedly, ten times or more. CDR3 amino acids: CASSRGRLQPQHF. The CDR3 nucleotides are TGTGCCAGCAGCAGGGGACGTCTTCAGCCCCAGCATTTT. The chain has TRBV6-2 or TRBV6-3 and TRBJ1-5; tentatively, D is TRBD1 (6 bases). Germline V gene sequence: CDR1 MNHEY, CDR2 SVGEGT. The CDR3 has 13 residues. V lost 6 bases, J lost 6 bases, and 12 bases lay in between.

This clonotype was seen ten or more times. A much larger clonotype is one base distant, so this may be a read error. The rearrangement links TRBV29-1 to TRBJ2-1; 11 positions match TRBD2. Germline CDR1 reads SQVTM; CDR2 reads ANQGSEA. V shed 8 bases, J shed 7 bases, and the junction held 10 bases outside the gene matches. The CDR3 has 14 residues. CDR3 sequence: CSYAMVAGGNEQFF. As DNA, the CDR3 is TGCAGCTACGCGATGGTAGCGGGGGGGAATGAGCAGTTCTTC.

In its sample, this clonotype was seen many times. This chain connects TRBV20-1 to TRBJ1-2, with D possibly TRBD1 on 6 matching bases. Germline V lookup: CDR1 DFQATT, CDR2 SNEGSKA (reference sequence). The CDR3 spans 10 residues. V was shortened by 4 bases and J by 7 bases, with 7 bases between the two germline ends. CDR3 loop: CSAIRGGYTF. In DNA, the CDR3 is TGCAGTGCTATCAGGGGTGGCTACACCTTC.

This clonotype was picked up many times. This chain connects TRBV7-8 to TRBJ1-2, with 10 bases lining up with TRBD1. This CDR3 has 14 residues. Germline CDR1 and CDR2: SGHVS and FQNEAQ. J lost 5 bases, V lost 1 base, and 1 base had no gene match. This CDR3 is CASSLGDRGYGYTF. CDR3 in DNA: TGTGCCAGCAGCTTAGGGGACAGGGGTTATGGCTACACCTTC. The full variable domain, completed using reference TRBV7-8 and TRBJ1-2, is GAGVSQSPRYKVAKRGQDVALRCDPISGHVSLFWYQQALGQGPEFLTYFQNEAQLDKSGLPSDRFFAERPEGSVSTLKIQRTQQEDSAVYLCASSLGDRGYGYTFGSGTRLTVV.

The rearrangement links TRBV6-6 to TRBJ1-1, with D possibly being TRBD1 (5 bases). V was trimmed by 6 bases and J by 1 base, leaving 12 bases between them. The CDR3 covers 14 residues. Germline V lookup: CDR1 MNHNY, CDR2 SVGAGI (reference sequence). This chain's CDR3 is CASRWGRKNTEAFF. CDR3 DNA: TGTGCCAGCAGGTGGGGACGGAAGAACACTGAAGCTTTCTTT.

Concerning this clonotype itself: A read error is possible here, since a much larger clone lies one base away. V and J are TRBV29-1 and TRBJ2-5; the D gene is possibly TRBD2 (6 bases). V lost 6 bases and J 11 bases, leaving 22 bases between the germline ends. The CDR3 is 13 amino acids. CDR1 is SQVTM and CDR2 is ANQGSEA in the germline V gene. CDR3 in amino acids: CSVDSIGSNEQYF. DNA for the CDR3: TGCAGCGTCGACTCTATCGGGAGCAATGAGCAGTACTTC. Variable domain in full (rest from reference TRBV29-1 and TRBJ2-5): SAVISQKPSRDICQRGTSLTIQCQVDSQVTMMFWYRQQPGQSLTLIATANQGSEATYESGFVIDKFPISRPNLTFSTLTVSNMSPEDSSIYLCSVDSIGSNEQYFGPGTRLLVL.

This clonotype appeared a few times. This chain uses TRBV12-3 or TRBV12-4 with TRBJ2-7, with D possibly matching TRBD2 (6 bases). This CDR3 spans 13 amino acids. Between the trimmed V and J ends, which lost 1 base and 5 bases, there was a span of 9 bases. The CDR3 loop reads CASSLGDFDEQYF. DNA for the CDR3: TGTGCCAGCAGTTTAGGGGACTTCGACGAGCAGTACTTC.

This clonotype showed up many times. Being one base from a much bigger clone, this may be a read error. The rearrangement links TRBV3-1 to TRBJ2-5; D call uncertain. Germline CDR1 is LGHDT and CDR2 is YNNKEL (reference sequence). V lost 4 bases and J 11 bases, leaving 17 bases between the germline ends. The CDR3 covers 13 residues. The CDR3 sequence: CASSPPNGNEQYF. The CDR3 region has the DNA TGTGCCAGCAGCCCGCCGAATGGAAATGAGCAGTACTTC.

A word on this clonotype: This may stem from a read error, because a much larger clone lies one nucleotide away. This chain connects TRBV24-1 to TRBJ2-3; D remains ambiguous. The CDR3 loop spans 11 amino acids. The germline V gene has CDR1 KGHDR and CDR2 SFDVKD. In DNA, the CDR3 is TGTGCCGCCAGTGTTGCAGATACGCAGTATTTT. As protein: CAASVADTQYF.

At least ten counts were recorded for this clonotype. J is TRBJ2-7 and V is TRBV7-2; 9 bases line up with TRBD1. The germline gives CDR1 SGHTA, CDR2 FQGNSA. Unmatched junction bases numbered 11, after V lost 8 bases and J lost 3 bases. The CDR3 runs 15 residues. In nucleotides, the CDR3 is TGTGCCAGCCGCCCTCCAGGACAGGGGTACTACGAGCAGTACTTC. The encoded protein is CASRPPGQGYYEQYF.

The chain recombines TRBV25-1 with TRBJ2-7, with TRBD2 as a possible D gene (6 bases). The CDR3 has 14 residues. Trimming took 3 bases from V and 2 from J, leaving 11 bases between them. Germline-derived CDR1 and CDR2 are MGHDK and SYGVNS. CDR3 in DNA: TGTGCCAGCAGTGATGGGGGGAGGACCTACGAGCAGTACTTC. Translation gives CASSDGGRTYEQYF.

The sample holds many counts of this clonotype. The chain combines TRBV2 with TRBJ2-7, with D perhaps TRBD1 or TRBD2 (5 bases each). Between the trimmed V and J ends, which lost 3 bases and 9 bases, there was a span of 9 bases. The V gene's germline CDR1 is SNHLY and CDR2 FYNNEI. The CDR3 is made up of 11 amino acids. The CDR3 reads CASSDRDRQYF. DNA of the CDR3: TGTGCCAGCAGTGACAGGGACCGGCAGTACTTC. The full variable domain, in which reference TRBV2 and TRBJ2-7 provide the parts outside the CDR3, is EPEVTQTPSHQVTQMGQEVILRCVPISNHLYFYWYRQILGQKVEFLVSFYNNEISEKSEIFDDQFSVERPDGSNFTLKIRSTKLEDSAMYFCASSDRDRQYFGPGTRLTVT.

This clonotype turned up a few times. The chain combines TRBV20-1 with TRBJ2-3; 16 bases line up with TRBD2. The CDR3 loop spans 15 amino acids. V trimming: 5 bases; J trimming: 4 bases; junction bases outside the gene matches: 3. CDR1 DFQATT and CDR2 SNEGSKA come from the germline V gene (reference sequence). This chain's CDR3 is CSASGTSGGADTQYF. CDR3 coding DNA: TGCAGTGCTTCGGGGACTAGCGGGGGGGCAGATACGCAGTATTTT.

This clonotype was found many times. V gene TRBV5-6 combines with J gene TRBJ1-1, with no clear D. The ends were cut back, 0 bases at V and 0 bases at J, with 6 bases in the middle. The CDR3 is made up of 14 amino acids. Germline CDR1 SGHDT, CDR2 YYEEEE. The CDR3 sequence: CASSLVGVNTEAFF. The CDR3 DNA sequence: TGTGCCAGCAGCTTGGTCGGGGTGAACACTGAAGCTTTCTTT.

A word on this clonotype: A much bigger clone sits one base away, suggesting this may be a read error. The chain links TRBV9 to TRBJ2-1, with 12 bases that match TRBD2. The assigned J gene may be wrong: the sequence end matches TRBJ2-7 better. CDR1 is SGDLS, CDR2 YYNGEE, per germline. This CDR3 region has 17 residues. The CDR3 spells CASSAYLTSGGYNEQYF. In DNA, the CDR3 is TGTGCCAGCAGCGCATACCTGACTAGCGGGGGATACAATGAGCAGTACTTC.

As regards this clonotype: A read error may account for a junction end that differs from germline. This chain connects TRBV10-3 to TRBJ2-5; 7 nucleotides match TRBD1. CDR1 and CDR2 (germline): ENHRY, SYGVKD. The CDR3 is made up of 15 amino acids. CDR3 DNA sequence: TGTGCCATCAGCGAGTCCGACAGGGACATTGAGACCCAGTACTTC. It specifies CAISESDRDIETQYF.

V is TRBV20-1 and J is TRBJ2-3; 11 nucleotides line up with TRBD2. The CDR3 spans 17 residues. Unmatched junction bases numbered 6, after V lost 1 base and J lost 0 bases. Germline V gene data show CDR1 as DFQATT and CDR2 as SNEGSKA (reference sequence). CDR3 sequence reads: CSARAPSGRPSTDTQYF. CDR3 DNA sequence: TGCAGTGCTAGAGCCCCTAGCGGGAGGCCAAGCACAGATACGCAGTATTTT.

A word on this clonotype: A read error may be the cause here, since a much bigger clone is one base away. The chain joins TRBV5-4 to TRBJ2-3; 12 nucleotides match TRBD1. The ends lost 4 bases at V and 4 bases at J; junction bases unmatched: 10. Germline CDR1 and CDR2: SGHNT and YYREEE (reference sequence). CDR3 length equals 17 residues. The CDR3: CASSTRDRGLGADTQYF. The CDR3 DNA reads as TGTGCCAGCAGCACCCGGGACAGGGGGCTTGGCGCAGATACGCAGTATTTT.